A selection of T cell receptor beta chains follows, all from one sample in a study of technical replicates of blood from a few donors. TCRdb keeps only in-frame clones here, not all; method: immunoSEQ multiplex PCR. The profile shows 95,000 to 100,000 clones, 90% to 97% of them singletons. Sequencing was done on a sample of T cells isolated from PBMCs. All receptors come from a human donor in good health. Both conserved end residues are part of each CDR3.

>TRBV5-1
CASSLEGGEAFF
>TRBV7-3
CASSLIPGQGYNEQFF
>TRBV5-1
CASTWQLDTGELFF
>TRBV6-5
CASSRTGTGELPQHF
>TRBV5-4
CASSLESRTANYGYTF
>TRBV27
CASSLGSGARNEQFF
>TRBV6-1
CASIQMTGADTQYF
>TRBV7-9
CASSPGQGREKLFF
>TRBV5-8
CASSPGGSQPQHF
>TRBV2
CASSDRAGYTEAFF
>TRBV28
CASSSSGGSTDTQYF
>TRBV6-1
CASRTHPRDYEQYF
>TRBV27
CASSFITGELPYEQYF
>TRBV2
CASSGSLLWHNGYTF
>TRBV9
CASSVGGGQFF
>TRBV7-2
CASSLVTGNTEAFF
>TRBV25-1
CASRNPGLAGNYEQYF
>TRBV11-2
CASSLSGDSNQPQHF
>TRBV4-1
CASSHGPGTGKGNTEAFF
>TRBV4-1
CASSQENRIQETQYF
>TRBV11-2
CASSNRSYTEAFF
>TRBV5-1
CASSFTGGRSEKLFF
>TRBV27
CASSLSGTGGNFNQPQHF
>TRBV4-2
CASSRGSSGSNEQFF
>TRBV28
CASSRLPGLGANVLTF
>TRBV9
CASSPIDTQYF
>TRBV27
CASLSTDTQYF
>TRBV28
CASGDRDSWAKNIQYF
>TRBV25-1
CASSSSASGAFF
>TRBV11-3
CASSLVAGGTDTQYF
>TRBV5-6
CASSTGTDFSYEQYF
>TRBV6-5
CASSSSTGMGGYTF
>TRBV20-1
CSGTTDNEQFF
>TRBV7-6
CASSRTGGITEAFF
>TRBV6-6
CASSYGTSGGYEQYF
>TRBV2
CASSVDRGPDTQYF
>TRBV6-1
CASSVQGTRTQPQHF
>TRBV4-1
CASSPGTGPSYEQYF
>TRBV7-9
CASSEGQGALKQYF
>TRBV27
CASSLDRDTDTQYF
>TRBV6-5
CASSYLTGESTGELFF
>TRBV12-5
CASGPGTDKKTSNQPQHF
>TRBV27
CASSQGAPPYQPQHF
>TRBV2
CASSPLGGANTEAFF
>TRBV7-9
CASILEGIDTQYF
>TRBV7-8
CASSLRTVALVVTEAFF
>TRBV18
CASSPEGANSPLHF
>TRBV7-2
CASSQLPAGNYGYTF
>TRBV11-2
CASSLVELAGEDEQFF
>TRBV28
CASLAYGGSPGANVLTF
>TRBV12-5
CASGPGLASSTDTQYF
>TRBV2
CASSEELLKGQNTEAFF